The clone carrying this T cell receptor beta chain turned up a few times. The antigen is not known. Broader study findings: Whole repertoires were not studied in the larger cohort, only one V-J beta rearrangement. Tumor-infiltrating Treg TCR alpha and beta sequences overlapped most with tumor naive CD4+ T cells, then blood naive.

MiXCR, applied by TCRdb to the 5' RACE reads, yields one record per CDR3 protein. This table has about 53,000 distinct CDR3 sequences, approximately 24% appearing once. Germline V lookup: CDR1 SGHTA, CDR2 FQGNSA. Germline trimming cut 6 bases from V and 2 bases from J; bases unmatched to any gene: 0. CDR3 length equals 13 residues. Naive CD4+ cells had CD25+ Tregs removed. V gene TRBV7-2 combines with J gene TRBJ1-5; 8 positions match TRBD1. The receptor's source is a female donor with breast cancer. Sequenced sample: tumor-infiltrating naive CD4+ T cells sorted from the breast tumor. Subset noted: naive CD4+ T cells, CD4+CD45RA+CD25-. CDR3 region: CASRGQGNQPQHF. The CDR3 DNA follows: TGTGCCAGCAGGGGACAGGGCAATCAGCCCCAGCATTTT.